The sequence of this TCR beta chain was determined in a study of Ad26.COV2.S vaccination and SARS-CoV-2 variants (dated by TCRdb to the early 2020s). Some background on the complete study: Donors in the vaccine arm were drawn from COV1001, a phase I-IIa trial of Ad26.COV2.S in healthy adults that was multicentre, randomized, double-blind and placebo-controlled. Ad26.COV2.S was given intramuscularly at 5x10^10 or 1x10^11 viral particles, as a single shot or as two shots 56 days apart. The specificity and breadth of SARS-CoV-2-reactive T cell receptors after Ad26.COV2.S vaccination were assessed by TCRbeta repertoire sequencing. The TCR-sequenced set comprised approximately 32 samples: some 19 Ad26.COV2.S vaccine recipients, 5 placebo recipients and 8 SARS-CoV-2 convalescent individuals. Participants in the trial were split at random into five groups of five each, receiving low-dose or high-dose Ad26.COV2.S once or twice, or else placebo on both occasions. Blinding of investigators to trial group allocation was maintained during experiments and outcome assessment.

The immunoSEQ Assay was used to sequence TCRbeta CDR3 regions. After extraction, genomic DNA underwent amplification by bias-controlled multiplex PCR, followed by high-throughput sequencing. Processing in the source paper ran as follows. Collapsing and filtering of sequences were performed to quantify the absolute abundance of each unique TCRbeta CDR3 region. T cell fraction was estimated by normalizing TCRbeta template counts to usable DNA, which was measured by amplifying reference genes present in all nucleated cells. Repertoire TCRs were annotated as SARS-CoV-2-specific by exact matching of V gene, CDR3 amino acid sequence and J gene to a known reactive TCR set. The reference SARS-CoV-2 TCR set was derived from MIRA and filtered for enrichment in COVID-19-positive ImmuneCODE repertoires, a step that removed public or cross-reactive TCRs. Using the MIRA antigens, annotated TCRs were further analysed by specific ORF or by position within an ORF. Breadth was defined as annotated unique rearrangements over total unique productive rearrangements; depth was the summed frequency of those rearrangements. Two-sided Wilcoxon rank-sum tests were applied when comparing TCR breadth between groups. The clones in this table, taken by TCRdb from immuneACCESS, are in-frame only. Not every clone is retained; where verified, under half of the shortfall comes from an unresolved V gene, and the cause of the rest is unknown. The V and J calls and clone size were taken over from that table, and D and trimming were inferred from the DNA. In this sample the table shows about 410,000 clones, 75% to 90% of which occur a single time. 3% to 3.5% of the sample lies in the top ten.

A remark on this clone: No cognate antigen has been identified for it. Nothing much larger sits one base from this clone, and base qualities are not available.

Results and caveats for the whole study, not just this receptor: After vaccination, spike-specific CD8+ and CD4+ T cell responses were reported to show substantial breadth. Vaccine and placebo recipients had comparable non-spike TCR breadth, which fits with the vaccine containing only spike. Ad26.COV2.S recipients had higher spike-specific TCR breadth than placebo recipients (P = 0.0014). The study was not powered to compare responses between vaccine doses or regimens. The authors noted that the TCR breadth and depth analyses may have underestimated total T cell responses.

The germline V gene gives CDR1 as SGDLS and CDR2 as YYNGEE. Trimming accounts for 7 bases at V and 7 bases at J, while the number of junction bases matched to no gene is 8. From the cysteine through the phenylalanine, the CDR3 covers 13 amino acids. The DNA shown is the 39-base CDR3, in frame from base 1. The sample's treatment or condition label, in plain terms: around 19 received Ad26.COV2.S at low or high dose, single or two shots; about 5 received placebo; per-sample allocation not given. For vaccine and placebo recipients, the sequenced repertoires came from samples collected on day 63 after the first injection. In Cohort 1b, more than 20 adults aged 18-55 years were enrolled at a single site in Boston, USA, between 29 July and 7 August 2020. Ad26.COV2.S was a replication-incompetent adenovirus type 26 vector expressing a prefusion-stabilized SARS-CoV-2 spike protein from the original Wuhan strain.

The receptor's source is a person between 18 and 59 years old who received the Ad26.COV2.S COVID-19 vaccine or a placebo. Sequences were derived from peripheral blood, sampled in a trial of Ad26.COV2.S vaccine versus placebo. The receptor chain draws on TRBV9 and TRBJ2-1; TRBD1 fits 7 bases in the junction. DNA sequence: TGTGCCAGCGAGGGGGCCGATCATAATGAGCAGTTCTTC. Translated, it reads CASEGADHNEQFF.